This T cell receptor (beta chain) was identified in a study of STAT3 mutations in large granular lymphocyte leukemia. Average productive template count per sample was 40,000 to 45,000. Repertoires were generated with immunoSEQ multiplex PCR, while TCRdb's copy carries only in-frame clones and drops some. Here the sample spans 15,000 or so clones, approximately 81% being singletons. Note on this clone: Its antigen is unknown.

The study's findings and limits: Variable sampling intervals and differing treatment regimens complicated linking therapy response to TCR clonal burden changes. At least one immunodominant TCR beta clonotype appeared in every T-cell large granular lymphocyte leukemia patient. No sample exists from the first appearance of each clone.

This CDR3 has 16 amino acids. The germline V gene encodes CDR1 MNHNY and CDR2 SVGAGI (reference sequence). V lost 4 bases to trimming and J lost 5 bases; unmatched junction nucleotides: 13. The chain carries TRBV6-6 and TRBJ2-7, with 8 bases matching TRBD2. The sequence was obtained from a man between 60 and 70 years old with T-cell large granular lymphocyte leukemia. Some clones in this sample may be carry-over from other donors' samples. The sequenced sample consisted of peripheral blood mononuclear cells. The CDR3 DNA reads as TGTGCCAGCAGTTCAAAACGGTTGTCGCGGGAGGACGAGCAGTACTTC. Its protein is CASSSKRLSREDEQYF.